Presented here are 14 T cell receptor beta chains from one specimen sequenced in a study of blood T cell repertoires in COVID-19. Measured with immunoSEQ multiplex PCR; TCRdb has only the in-frame clones, and not every one. The table includes about 140,000 clones, 70% to 85% detected once. The sample was PBMCs or T cells enriched from blood (not recorded which). The receptor set was obtained from a woman aged 18-29 years who had been exposed to COVID-19.

In its sample, this clone was seen a few times. Other DNA sequences in this specimen translate into the identical CDR3. The V call is TRBV11-3, the J call TRBJ2-1; TRBD1 is a possible D gene (5 bases). The V and J ends lost 0 bases and 0 bases respectively, with 15 bases between them. The CDR3 runs 18 residues. Germline values: CDR1 SGHNT, CDR2 YENEEA. The CDR3 sequence: CASSLDQGGSSSYNEQFF. Here the CDR3 DNA reads TGTGCCAGCAGCTTAGATCAGGGTGGCTCTAGCTCCTACAATGAGCAGTTCTTC.

The chain uses TRBV24-1 and TRBJ2-5; TRBD2 might be the D (6 bases). CDR3 size: 17 residues. Trimming pared 3 bases from V and 2 bases from J, leaving 18 bases between. Germline loops: CDR1 KGHDR, CDR2 SFDVKD. CDR3 coding DNA: TGTGCCACCAGTGATCTCCCCTCAGCGGGCCAGCAAGAGACCCAGTACTTC. This translates into CATSDLPSAGQQETQYF.

The rearrangement uses TRBV25-1 and TRBJ1-6; no definite D call. Germline values: CDR1 MGHDK, CDR2 SYGVNS. The length of the CDR3 is 15 residues. The V end was cut by 1 base, the J end by 0 bases, with 4 bases between. CDR3 region: CASSEFRSYNSPLHF. CDR3 nucleotides: TGTGCCAGCAGTGAATTTCGCTCCTATAATTCACCCCTCCACTTT.

The rearrangement uses TRBV3-1 (or the pseudogene TRBV3-2) and TRBJ2-7; 10 nucleotides line up with TRBD2. The CDR3 is 18 amino acids. Germline V gene data show CDR1 as LGHDT and CDR2 as YNNKEL (reference sequence). After removal of 1 base from V and 3 bases from J, the junction contained 12 bases not matched to a gene. CDR3 region: CASSQVRPFSGRNYEQYF. The CDR3 bases are TGTGCCAGCAGCCAAGTCCGGCCTTTTAGCGGGAGGAACTACGAGCAGTACTTC.

The V gene is TRBV19, the J gene TRBJ1-2; possible D gene TRBD1, 5 bases. The CDR3 contains 11 residues. Trimming left V 6 bases short and J 8 bases short, with 10 bases between. Germline V gene sequence: CDR1 LNHDA, CDR2 SQIVND (reference sequence). CDR3 nucleotides: TGTGCCAGTAGCCCAGGGAACGGCTACACCTTC. Amino acids: CASSPGNGYTF.

This chain joins TRBV5-4 and TRBJ2-6; perhaps TRBD2 as D (6 bases). The germline V gene has CDR1 SGHNT and CDR2 YYREEE (reference sequence). This CDR3 has 17 residues. V dropped 1 base and J dropped 1 base, with 12 bases sitting between them. In nucleotides, the CDR3 is TGTGCCAGCAGCTTGCGTCCAGGGAGGTCTGGGGCCAACGTCCTGACTTTC. It is translated as CASSLRPGRSGANVLTF.

In nucleotides, the CDR3 is TGTGCCAGCAGCCCCCTGACTGGAATTAATGAAAAACTGTTTTTT. As protein: CASSPLTGINEKLFF. The V call is TRBV11-2, the J call TRBJ1-4; D gene ambiguous. The CDR3 is 15 residues long. V was clipped by 5 bases and J by 4 bases, with 14 bases between them. CDR1 SGHAT and CDR2 FQNNGV come from the germline V gene.

The chain employs TRBV7-8 and TRBJ1-1, with TRBD1 matching 9 bases. V dropped 5 bases and J dropped 0; count of bases not matched to a gene: 10. The CDR3 loop spans 17 amino acids. CDR1 and CDR2 (germline): SGHVS, FQNEAQ. The CDR3 DNA is TGTGCCAGCAGCACCGGACAGGGGTTCGGTATGAACACTGAAGCTTTCTTT. The encoded protein is CASSTGQGFGMNTEAFF.

The gene calls are TRBV9 and TRBJ2-5; 7 bases agree with TRBD2. Trimming removed 4 bases from V and 5 bases from J; junction bases left unmatched: 14. Germline-derived CDR1 and CDR2 are SGDLS and YYNGEE. The CDR3 has 16 amino acids. CDR3 sequence reads: CASSQSASGPQETQYF. The CDR3, as DNA: TGTGCCAGCAGCCAGTCGGCTAGCGGCCCCCAGGAGACCCAGTACTTC.

The table lists this clone with a few counts. V gene TRBV9 combines with J gene TRBJ2-6; TRBD2 is a possible D gene (5 bases). The CDR3 spans 15 residues. CDR1 is SGDLS and CDR2 is YYNGEE in the germline V gene. V was trimmed by 6 bases and J by 1 base, leaving 11 bases between them. In DNA, the CDR3 is TGTGCCAGCACCACCAGCGGATCTGGGGCCAACGTCCTGACTTTC. This translates into CASTTSGSGANVLTF.

The J gene is TRBJ2-7, the V gene TRBV7-2; 14 bases map to TRBD2. CDR1 SGHTA and CDR2 FQGNSA come from the germline V gene. There are 15 residues in the CDR3. V lost 5 bases and J lost 6; bases outside the gene matches: 6. The CDR3 bases are TGTGCCAGCAGCACCGGACTAGCGGGAGGTAGCGAGCAGTACTTC. This translates into CASSTGLAGGSEQYF. The full variable domain, completed using reference TRBV7-2 and TRBJ2-7, is GAGVSQSPSNKVTEKGKDVELRCDPISGHTALYWYRQSLGQGLEFLIYFQGNSAPDKSGLPSDRFSAERTGGSVSTLTIQRTQQEDSAVYLCASSTGLAGGSEQYFGPGTRLTVT.

The rearrangement uses TRBV7-3 and TRBJ2-7; 10 nucleotides agree with TRBD2. CDR1 and CDR2 (germline): SGHTA, FQGTGA. The CDR3 is 14 residues long. Trimming cost V 6 bases and J 5 bases; bases outside gene matches: 7. The CDR3 loop is CASSPSSGSNEQYF. The CDR3 DNA reads as TGTGCCAGCAGTCCTTCTAGCGGGAGCAACGAGCAGTACTTC.

The V call is TRBV5-6, the J call TRBJ2-7; tentatively, D is TRBD2 (7 bases). CDR3 length: 16 residues. V gave up 0 bases and J gave up 8 bases, with 21 bases separating them. The V gene's germline CDR1 is SGHDT and CDR2 YYEEEE. The CDR3 loop is CASSLVTGGPEGKQYF. In DNA, the CDR3 is TGTGCCAGCAGCTTGGTTACGGGGGGCCCTGAAGGAAAGCAGTACTTC.

The chain uses TRBV28 and TRBJ1-4; 9 nucleotides match TRBD1. Germline lookup yields CDR1 MDHEN and CDR2 SYDVKM. J lost 7 bases, V lost 6 bases, and 6 bases had no gene match. This CDR3 is built from 14 residues. CDR3 loop: CASRSGQGFEKLFF. The CDR3 region has the DNA TGTGCCAGCAGAAGCGGACAGGGGTTTGAAAAACTGTTTTTT.